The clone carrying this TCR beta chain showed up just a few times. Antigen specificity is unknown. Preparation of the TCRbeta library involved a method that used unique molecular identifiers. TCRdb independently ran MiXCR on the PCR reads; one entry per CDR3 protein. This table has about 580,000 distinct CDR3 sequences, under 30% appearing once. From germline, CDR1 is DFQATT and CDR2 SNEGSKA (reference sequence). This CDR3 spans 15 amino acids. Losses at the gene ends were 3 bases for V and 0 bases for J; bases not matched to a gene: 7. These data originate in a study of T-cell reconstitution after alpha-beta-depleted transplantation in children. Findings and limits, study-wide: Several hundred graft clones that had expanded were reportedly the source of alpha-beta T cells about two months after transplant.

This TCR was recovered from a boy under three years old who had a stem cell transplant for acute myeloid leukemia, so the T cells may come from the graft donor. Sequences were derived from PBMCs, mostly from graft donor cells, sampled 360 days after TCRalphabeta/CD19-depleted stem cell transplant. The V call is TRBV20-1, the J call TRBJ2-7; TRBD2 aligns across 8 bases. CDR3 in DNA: TGCAGTGCTAGCGGGAGCGGGGGCGACTCCTACGAGCAGTACTTC. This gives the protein CSASGSGGDSYEQYF.